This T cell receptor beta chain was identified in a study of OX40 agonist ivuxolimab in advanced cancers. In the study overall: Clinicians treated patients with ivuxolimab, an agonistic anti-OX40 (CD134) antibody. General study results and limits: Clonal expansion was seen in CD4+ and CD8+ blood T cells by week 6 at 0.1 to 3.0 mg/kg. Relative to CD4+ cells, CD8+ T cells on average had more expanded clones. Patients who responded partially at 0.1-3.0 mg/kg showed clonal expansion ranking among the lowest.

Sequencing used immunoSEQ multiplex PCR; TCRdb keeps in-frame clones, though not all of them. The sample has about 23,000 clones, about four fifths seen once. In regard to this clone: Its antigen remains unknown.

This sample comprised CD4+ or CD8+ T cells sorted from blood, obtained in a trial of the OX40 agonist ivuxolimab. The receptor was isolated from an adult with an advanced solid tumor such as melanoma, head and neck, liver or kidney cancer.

The CDR3 is CAPGTSAYEQYF. CDR3 in DNA: TGTGCCCCCGGGACTAGCGCCTACGAGCAGTACTTC. The chain combines TRBV21-1 with TRBJ2-7; the table's D call of TRBD2 was not tested on the DNA. TRBV21-1 is a known pseudogene. This CDR3 is built from 12 residues.